The 18 T cell receptor beta chains given below trace back to one sample, sequenced in a study of vaccination and CD4 T cells after COVID-19. Sequenced with the Oncomine TCR Beta short-read assay was DNA taken from cultured CD4+ T cells. TCRdb used MiXCR to reprocess the PCR reads, holding one entry per CDR3 protein. The sample gives under 25,000 distinct CDR3 sequences, around 40% of which show up once; around 8.1% is in the top ten. The antigens these receptors bind are not known. Regarding treatment: roughly ten-day PBMC culture with coronavirus spike peptide pools or control peptides (ViraFEST assay). This sample comprised CD4+ T cells from blood, cultured in vitro, obtained after SARS-CoV-2 vaccination. The receptors come from a human donor who had recovered from COVID-19.

V usage is TRBV20-1 and J usage is TRBJ2-4, with 13 bases matching TRBD2. The CDR3 consists of 18 residues. Unmatched junction bases numbered 11, after V lost 6 bases and J lost 0 bases. The germline V gene has CDR1 DFQATT and CDR2 SNEGSKA (reference sequence). The CDR3 sequence: CSADMIGTSGIAKNIQYF. The CDR3 region has the DNA TGCAGTGCGGACATGATTGGGACTAGCGGGATAGCCAAAAACATTCAGTACTTC.

The V call is TRBV6-5, the J call TRBJ2-3; 12 bases match TRBD2. From germline, CDR1 is MNHEY and CDR2 SVGAGI. Trimming at V came to 4 bases and at J to 3 bases, leaving 5 bases not matched to a gene. The CDR3 runs to 16 residues. CDR3 sequence: CASSLASGGATDTQYF. DNA of the CDR3: TGTGCCAGCAGTTTGGCTAGCGGGGGGGCGACAGATACGCAGTATTTT.

The rearrangement uses TRBV11-2 and TRBJ1-6; no firm D call. Trimming removed 1 base from V and 10 bases from J, with 14 bases in between. The germline gives CDR1 SGHAT, CDR2 FQNNGV. CDR3 length: 15 residues. CDR3 region: CASSLGNMVESPLHF. CDR3 bases: TGTGCCAGCAGCTTAGGGAACATGGTAGAGTCACCCCTCCACTTT. Full variable domain (remainder filled in from reference TRBV11-2 and TRBJ1-6): EAGVAQSPRYKIIEKRQSVAFWCNPISGHATLYWYQQILGQGPKLLIQFQNNGVVDDSQLPKDRFSAERLKGVDSTLKIQPAKLEDSAVYLCASSLGNMVESPLHFGNGTRLTVT.

Only a few counts were recorded for this clonotype. The chain carries TRBV6-1 and TRBJ1-5, with D maybe TRBD1 (5 bases). Trimming took off 5 bases at V and 9 bases at J, with 8 bases between the two ends. The V gene's germline CDR1 is MNHNS and CDR2 SASEGT. CDR3 size: 11 residues. The CDR3 DNA reads as TGTGCCAGCAGTAACGGGGGGCCCCAGCATTTT. Its translation is CASSNGGPQHF.

The chain joins TRBV7-8 to TRBJ1-5; no firm D call. CDR3 length: 15 residues. Trimming removed 4 bases at V and 7 bases at J, with 17 bases between. The germline CDR1 and CDR2 sequences are SGHVS and FQNEAQ. CDR3 residues: CASSYSSAPGQPQHF. The CDR3 region has the DNA TGTGCCAGCAGCTACTCGTCGGCCCCGGGGCAGCCCCAGCATTTT.

The gene calls are TRBV7-9 and TRBJ2-7, with a weak D call TRBD2 (6 bases). CDR1 and CDR2 (germline): SEHNR, FQNEAQ (reference sequence). Trimming removed 9 bases from V and 5 bases from J, with 17 bases in between. The CDR3 is 13 residues long. The CDR3 bases are TGTGCCAGTCAGTGGCAGGGAGGTGACGAGCAGTACTTC. Protein: CASQWQGGDEQYF.

This clonotype was recorded a few times. The J gene is TRBJ2-2, the V gene TRBV7-2, with D unclear. Germline V gives CDR1 SGHTA, CDR2 FQGNSA. Trimming took off 1 base at V and 0 bases at J, with 3 bases between the two ends. This CDR3 has 14 residues. CDR3 loop: CASSLVSNTGELFF. In nucleotides, the CDR3 is TGTGCCAGCAGCTTAGTCTCGAACACCGGGGAGCTGTTTTTT.

The chain carries TRBV2 and TRBJ2-7, with D perhaps matching TRBD1 (5 bases). CDR3 length equals 14 residues. Germline V lookup: CDR1 SNHLY, CDR2 FYNNEI. Deletions cut 5 bases from V and 3 bases from J, with 14 bases between. CDR3 sequence reads: CASSPGRGNYEQYF. The CDR3 DNA follows: TGTGCCAGCAGTCCAGGGCGAGGTAACTACGAGCAGTACTTC. Full variable domain (rest looked up from reference TRBV2 and TRBJ2-7): EPEVTQTPSHQVTQMGQEVILRCVPISNHLYFYWYRQILGQKVEFLVSFYNNEISEKSEIFDDQFSVERPDGSNFTLKIRSTKLEDSAMYFCASSPGRGNYEQYFGPGTRLTVT.

A few counts support this clonotype. The V call is TRBV20-1, the J call TRBJ2-1; weak D call: TRBD2 (6 bases). CDR3 length equals 15 residues. CDR1 and CDR2 (germline): DFQATT, SNEGSKA (reference sequence). Trimming pared 0 bases from V and 2 bases from J, leaving 11 bases between. CDR3 protein: CSARDGGIAYNEQFF. The CDR3 DNA sequence: TGCAGTGCTAGAGATGGAGGGATAGCCTACAATGAGCAGTTCTTC.

In this sample, this clonotype turned up a few times. This chain uses TRBV19 with TRBJ1-2; TRBD1 is a possible D gene (6 bases). With 3 bases removed from V and 6 bases from J, the gap between germline ends came to 11 bases. CDR3 length: 13 residues. Germline V CDR1 and CDR2: LNHDA, SQIVND (reference sequence). The CDR3 loop reads CASSIKAGDGYTF. In nucleotides, the CDR3 is TGTGCCAGTAGTATTAAGGCAGGGGATGGCTACACCTTC.

This rearrangement joins TRBV7-2 to TRBJ1-1; 7 bases match TRBD1. The V gene end was trimmed by 5 bases and the J gene end by 4 bases; junction bases not matched to a gene: 7. Germline V CDR1 and CDR2: SGHTA, FQGNSA. The CDR3 sequence is 14 residues long. Here the CDR3 reads CASSPIGTVTEAFF. Written as DNA, the CDR3 is TGTGCCAGCAGCCCAATTGGGACAGTCACTGAAGCTTTCTTT.

V and J are TRBV20-1 and TRBJ1-5; 10 bases are shared with TRBD1. This CDR3 comprises 15 residues. V gave up 6 bases and J gave up 3 bases; unmatched junction bases: 8. From germline, CDR1 is DFQATT and CDR2 SNEGSKA (reference sequence). The CDR3 region is CSAIWTGGDNQPQHF. The CDR3 nucleotides are TGCAGTGCCATTTGGACAGGGGGTGACAATCAGCCCCAGCATTTT.

The chain uses TRBV6-2 or TRBV6-3 and TRBJ1-6; D gene unclear. Trimming took off 1 base at V and 10 bases at J, with 8 bases between the two ends. CDR3 length: 13 residues. CDR1 and CDR2 from the germline V gene are MNHEY and SVGEGT. CDR3 loop: CASSYYVGSPLHF. The CDR3 coding sequence is TGTGCCAGCAGTTACTACGTCGGCTCACCCCTCCACTTT.

This chain connects TRBV12-3 or TRBV12-4 to TRBJ1-6; no firm D call. V lost 7 bases to trimming and J lost 7 bases, with 20 bases between them. The CDR3 sequence is 16 residues long. Here the CDR3 reads CASTGRRGMGNSPLHF. The CDR3 DNA reads as TGTGCCAGCACCGGTCGGCGGGGAATGGGGAATTCACCCCTCCACTTT.

The chain couples TRBV10-1 to TRBJ2-1; possibly TRBD2 for D (5 bases). This CDR3 region has 15 residues. Germline CDR1 is WNHNN and CDR2 is SYGVQD (reference sequence). V gave up 7 bases and J gave up 2 bases, with 15 bases separating them. CDR3 sequence reads: CASTTPPGAYNEQFF. DNA for the CDR3: TGCGCCAGCACCACACCCCCCGGGGCCTACAATGAGCAGTTCTTC.

J is TRBJ1-2 and V is TRBV20-1; 8 nucleotides agree with TRBD1. V lost 5 bases, J lost 6 bases, and 11 bases stayed unmatched. The germline V gene has CDR1 DFQATT and CDR2 SNEGSKA (reference sequence). The CDR3 loop spans 14 amino acids. The CDR3 spells CSALRTQGADGYTF. The CDR3 nucleotides are TGCAGTGCTCTCCGAACCCAGGGGGCGGATGGCTACACCTTC.

DNA of the CDR3: TGTGCCAGCAGCCTCCTGCGAACCGGGGAGCTGTTTTTT. Its translation: CASSLLRTGELFF. The chain carries TRBV7-2 and TRBJ2-2, with unresolved D. In germline, CDR1 is SGHTA, CDR2 FQGNSA. Trimming removed 5 bases from V and 5 bases from J, with 9 bases in between. The CDR3 has 13 residues.

The rearrangement links TRBV19 to TRBJ1-2; D not resolved. The CDR3 length is 13 residues. CDR1 is LNHDA, CDR2 SQIVND, per germline (reference sequence). V was pared by 3 bases and J by 8 bases, with 13 bases between. This CDR3 reads CASSIASSFGYTF. DNA for the CDR3: TGTGCCAGTAGTATTGCGTCTTCTTTCGGCTACACCTTC.